These 27 T cell receptor beta chains share one sample of origin, sequenced in a study of T-cell memory formation after mild COVID-19. TCRdb called the 5' RACE reads again in MiXCR, with one record for every CDR3 protein. The sample records under 300,000 distinct CDR3 sequences, 7.5% to 9.5% being singletons. Sequenced input: PBMCs or a T cell subset sorted from them (not recorded which). These receptors all stem from a young man who had mild COVID-19 (a few samples of this study predate the infection). Cell type and time point are not known.

The chain recombines TRBV5-1 with TRBJ2-6, with D possibly being TRBD2 (6 bases). V gave up 0 bases and J gave up 2 bases, with 9 bases separating them. The CDR3 sequence is 16 residues long. The V gene's germline CDR1 is SGHRS and CDR2 YFSETQ. CDR3 nucleotide sequence: TGCGCCAGCAGCTTGGTGGGGGGAGCTGGGGCCAACGTCCTGACTTTC. Protein: CASSLVGGAGANVLTF.

This clonotype was detected a few times. The chain uses TRBV9 and TRBJ1-2, with D perhaps matching TRBD1 (5 bases). The CDR3 contains 13 residues. V was cut by 4 bases and J by 6 bases, with 13 bases left in between. The germline V gene has CDR1 SGDLS and CDR2 YYNGEE. CDR3 DNA sequence: TGTGCCAGCAGCCCCCGACAGACCCATGGCTACACCTTC. Its protein product is CASSPRQTHGYTF.

The V and J genes are TRBV5-1 and TRBJ2-2, with 13 bases matching TRBD2. This CDR3 has 16 residues. The germline gives CDR1 SGHRS, CDR2 YFSETQ. The trim removed 3 bases at V and 7 bases at J, leaving 6 bases unmatched. DNA for the CDR3: TGCGCCAGCAGCTCCGGGACTAGCGGGGATGTCGGGGAGCTGTTTTTT. Translation gives CASSSGTSGDVGELFF.

This clonotype has a handful of counts. The chain combines TRBV6-6 with TRBJ1-4, with D possibly being TRBD1 (5 bases). This CDR3 has 15 residues. The germline CDR1 and CDR2 sequences are MNHNY and SVGAGI (reference sequence). Trimming removed 4 bases at V and 0 bases at J, with 9 bases between. In DNA form, the CDR3 reads TGTGCCAGCAGTTCCTCGGGGGCAACTAATGAAAAACTGTTTTTT. This encodes CASSSSGATNEKLFF.

This clonotype was counted at least ten times. The gene calls are TRBV10-3 and TRBJ2-7; 8 positions match TRBD2. V was pared by 7 bases and J by 7 bases, with 12 bases of the junction left unmatched. The CDR3 loop spans 14 amino acids. CDR1 is ENHRY and CDR2 is SYGVKD in the germline V gene. In DNA form, the CDR3 reads TGTGCCATCACCCCGGGACTAGGAGCCTGGGAGCAGTACTTC. Translating gives CAITPGLGAWEQYF.

This clonotype was observed a few times. The chain links TRBV6-2 or TRBV6-3 to TRBJ2-2; 7 bases fit TRBD2. V shed 5 bases, J shed 2 bases, and the junction held 2 bases outside the gene matches. Germline CDR1 MNHEY, CDR2 SVGEGT. The CDR3 covers 14 residues. The CDR3 here is CASSAGLNTGELFF. The CDR3 nucleotides are TGTGCCAGCAGTGCGGGACTAAACACCGGGGAGCTGTTTTTT.

This rearrangement joins TRBV24-1 to TRBJ2-3, with 7 bases lining up with TRBD2. The CDR3 spans 15 residues. Germline values: CDR1 KGHDR, CDR2 SFDVKD. J lost 2 bases, V lost 3 bases, and 4 bases had no gene match. CDR3 in amino acids: CATSDLRDYTDTQYF. The DNA for the CDR3 is TGTGCCACCAGTGATCTCCGGGACTACACAGATACGCAGTATTTT.

This rearrangement joins TRBV7-2 to TRBJ2-3; TRBD1 matches at 11 bases. The CDR3 loop spans 16 amino acids. J gave up 4 bases and V 5 bases, and 8 bases lay outside the gene matches. CDR1 is SGHTA, CDR2 FQGNSA, per germline. CDR3 sequence: CASSQLGTGGSDTQYF. The CDR3 DNA sequence: TGTGCCAGCAGCCAACTCGGGACAGGGGGATCAGATACGCAGTATTTT.

This clonotype has ten or more counts. The chain combines TRBV5-1 with TRBJ2-7; D might be TRBD1 (6 bases). The germline CDR1 and CDR2 sequences are SGHRS and YFSETQ. V gave up 4 bases and J gave up 7 bases, with 24 bases separating them. This CDR3 contains 16 residues. In DNA, the CDR3 is TGCGCCAGCAGCCCACCCGGGGACACAACCCTTCTGGAGCAGTACTTC. It encodes CASSPPGDTTLLEQYF.

The chain links TRBV6-5 to TRBJ2-5; 9 bases are shared with TRBD1. The V gene's germline CDR1 is MNHEY and CDR2 SVGAGI. Unmatched junction bases numbered 8, after V lost 6 bases and J lost 3 bases. The CDR3 has 15 residues. The DNA for the CDR3 is TGTGCCAGCAGGCGCCCCGGGACAGGGAAAGAGACCCAGTACTTC. It yields the protein CASRRPGTGKETQYF.

V is TRBV20-1 and J is TRBJ2-3; 10 bases align to TRBD2. Germline V gene sequence: CDR1 DFQATT, CDR2 SNEGSKA (reference sequence). CDR3 length: 15 residues. Trimming removed 3 bases from V and 7 bases from J; junction bases left unmatched: 10. The CDR3 DNA follows: TGCAGTGCTAGTTCCCTACTAGCGGGGCAAAATACGCAGTATTTT. Protein product: CSASSLLAGQNTQYF.

J is TRBJ1-2 and V is TRBV6-2 or TRBV6-3; D remains ambiguous. The CDR3 extends over 13 amino acids. Germline CDR1 reads MNHEY; CDR2 reads SVGEGT. V lost 2 bases and J lost 7, with 11 bases in between. The CDR3 spells CASSYGPDSGYTF. The CDR3 DNA follows: TGTGCCAGCAGTTACGGCCCGGATTCTGGCTACACCTTC.

The J gene is TRBJ2-1, the V gene TRBV19, with D possibly TRBD1 on 6 matching bases. This CDR3 has 12 amino acids. Trimming cost V 8 bases and J 10 bases, with 15 bases left between them. Germline loops: CDR1 LNHDA, CDR2 SQIVND (reference sequence). For the CDR3, the DNA is TGTGCCAGTGAACAGGGTCGTGGGGAGCAGTTCTTC. Protein product: CASEQGRGEQFF.

The V gene is TRBV7-2, the J gene TRBJ1-1; 7 positions match TRBD1. CDR3 size: 13 residues. Germline V lookup: CDR1 SGHTA, CDR2 FQGNSA. V shed 4 bases and J 7 bases; nucleotides not matched to a gene: 6. The CDR3 here is CASSSNRGGEAFF. CDR3 in DNA: TGTGCCAGCAGCTCGAACAGGGGCGGTGAAGCTTTCTTT.

The V call is TRBV4-1, the J call TRBJ1-1, with D possibly matching TRBD1 (6 bases). The germline CDR1 and CDR2 sequences are MGHRA and YSYEKL. V was shortened by 0 bases and J by 2 bases, with 13 bases between the two germline ends. The CDR3 totals 16 residues. The DNA for the CDR3 is TGCGCCAGCAGCCAAGAGCCGGGACAACTAAACACTGAAGCTTTCTTT. Amino acids: CASSQEPGQLNTEAFF.

The table lists this clonotype with a few counts. This sequence joins TRBV6-5 and TRBJ1-1; D not resolved. The CDR3 consists of 12 residues. Germline V gene sequence: CDR1 MNHEY, CDR2 SVGAGI. With 5 bases removed from V and 7 bases from J, the gap between germline ends came to 11 bases. The CDR3 here is CASSRPGDEAFF. CDR3 in DNA: TGTGCCAGCAGTCGCCCCGGGGATGAAGCTTTCTTT.

This clonotype appeared many times. This rearrangement joins TRBV28 to TRBJ2-3, with TRBD2 matching 8 bases. Unmatched junction bases numbered 8, after V lost 10 bases and J lost 2 bases. The germline gives CDR1 MDHEN, CDR2 SYDVKM. The CDR3 totals 14 residues. Here the CDR3 DNA reads TGTGCCACTTATAGCGGGGCGACCACAGATACGCAGTATTTT. Amino acid sequence: CATYSGATTDTQYF. Variable domain in full (rest from reference TRBV28 and TRBJ2-3): DVKVTQSSRYLVKRTGEKVFLECVQDMDHENMFWYRQDPGLGLRLIYFSYDVKMKEKGDIPEGYSVSREKKERFSLILESASTNQTSMYLCATYSGATTDTQYFGPGTRLTVL.

This clonotype was seen repeatedly, ten times or more. The chain is built from TRBV20-1 and TRBJ2-7; 8 positions match TRBD2. Trimming cost V 2 bases and J 4 bases; bases outside gene matches: 7. This CDR3 is built from 14 residues. Germline-derived CDR1 and CDR2 are DFQATT and SNEGSKA (reference sequence). The CDR3 DNA reads as TGCAGTGCTAGACCCGTGACTAGCGCGTACGAGCAGTACTTC. It encodes CSARPVTSAYEQYF.

Ten or more counts support this clonotype. This chain joins TRBV24-1 and TRBJ2-3, with unresolved D. Trimming pared 2 bases from V and 2 bases from J, leaving 4 bases between. The CDR3 length is 13 residues. Germline values: CDR1 KGHDR, CDR2 SFDVKD. Here the CDR3 reads CATSDSVTDTQYF. Here the CDR3 DNA reads TGTGCCACCAGTGATTCGGTCACAGATACGCAGTATTTT.

This clonotype was seen repeatedly, ten times or more. The V call is TRBV7-9, the J call TRBJ1-1, with D hard to call. The CDR3 has 12 amino acids. The V gene's germline CDR1 is SEHNR and CDR2 FQNEAQ (reference sequence). With 1 base removed from V and 4 bases from J, the gap between germline ends came to 4 bases. This CDR3 is CASSLDLTEAFF. The CDR3 DNA is TGTGCCAGCAGCTTAGACCTCACTGAAGCTTTCTTT. Filled out from reference TRBV7-9 and TRBJ1-1, the complete variable domain reads DTGVSQNPRHKITKRGQNVTFRCDPISEHNRLYWYRQTLGQGPEFLTYFQNEAQLEKSRLLSDRFSAERPKGSFSTLEIQRTEQGDSAMYLCASSLDLTEAFFGQGTRLTVV.

The genes are TRBV29-1 and TRBJ2-5; perhaps TRBD2 as D (5 bases). The V end was cut by 0 bases, the J end by 7 bases, with 18 bases between. Germline values: CDR1 SQVTM, CDR2 ANQGSEA. This CDR3 region has 15 residues. Here the CDR3 DNA reads TGCAGCGTTGAAGATAGGGCGGGCCTCGGGTGGACCCAGTACTTC. Amino acid sequence: CSVEDRAGLGWTQYF.

This clonotype occurred many times. This chain uses TRBV5-1 with TRBJ2-1; D remains ambiguous. Germline V gives CDR1 SGHRS, CDR2 YFSETQ. Trimming shortened V by 0 bases and J by 2 bases, and 3 bases separated the two germline ends. The CDR3 runs to 13 residues. The DNA of the CDR3 is TGCGCCAGCAGCTTGGTTACCTACAATGAGCAGTTCTTC. Protein product: CASSLVTYNEQFF.

V gene TRBV11-3 combines with J gene TRBJ2-3; no reliable D call. There are 13 residues in the CDR3. V lost 1 base and J lost 8, with 10 bases in between. Germline CDR1 reads SGHNT; CDR2 reads YENEEA. The CDR3 spells CASSLGPAATQYF. CDR3 nucleotide sequence: TGTGCCAGCAGCTTAGGACCCGCCGCTACGCAGTATTTT.

This clonotype occurred a few times. V usage is TRBV5-5 and J usage is TRBJ2-2, with no clear D. V was trimmed by 2 bases and J by 3 bases, leaving 8 bases between them. The germline V gene has CDR1 SGHKS and CDR2 YYEKEE (reference sequence). The CDR3 loop spans 14 amino acids. The DNA for the CDR3 is TGTGCCAGCAGCTTCAGGCCCTACACCGGGGAGCTGTTTTTT. It translates to CASSFRPYTGELFF.

The rearrangement joins TRBV12-3 or TRBV12-4 to TRBJ1-4, with D perhaps TRBD1 (5 bases). This CDR3 contains 15 residues. The V and J ends lost 4 bases and 4 bases respectively, with 13 bases between them. As DNA, the CDR3 is TGTGCCAGCAGTTCGAGTGACAGTTATAATGAAAAACTGTTTTTT. Translation gives CASSSSDSYNEKLFF.

This clonotype has just a few counts. The J gene is TRBJ1-5, the V gene TRBV5-5; no definite D call. The CDR3 is made up of 14 amino acids. Per the germline V gene, CDR1 is SGHKS and CDR2 is YYEKEE (reference sequence). V was trimmed by 3 bases and J by 6 bases, leaving 13 bases between them. The CDR3 nucleotides read TGTGCCAGCAGCTCGATTTCGGGATCTCAGCCCCAGCATTTT. It is translated as CASSSISGSQPQHF.

The gene calls are TRBV6-2 or TRBV6-3 and TRBJ2-3; 11 bases map to TRBD1. Germline V gene data show CDR1 as MNHEY and CDR2 as SVGEGT. V shed 6 bases and J 6 bases; nucleotides not matched to a gene: 8. The CDR3 consists of 15 residues. The chain's CDR3 is CASRKDRGREDTQYF. DNA of the CDR3: TGTGCCAGCAGGAAGGACAGGGGGCGGGAGGATACGCAGTATTTT.